A single T cell receptor beta chain is shown here with its context. The antigen remains unidentified. This record comes from a study of OX40 agonist ivuxolimab in advanced cancers. Background on the study: Those enrolled were 82.7% male, with a mean age of about 66 years and ages from roughly 20 to 90. Partial responses were recorded for three patients, including one with hepatocellular carcinoma and two with cutaneous melanoma.

Per germline, CDR1 MNHEY and CDR2 SMNVEV (reference sequence). V lost 0 bases and J 0 bases, leaving 9 bases between the germline ends. This CDR3 comprises 16 residues. Study-wide results and limits: No antigen was identified for the clonally expanded peripheral T cells. In a subset of nonresponders, normalized T-cell clonal expansion was also low.

Generated by immunoSEQ multiplex PCR, the TCRdb table keeps only in-frame clones and is missing some. The sample has over 50,000 clones, around nine tenths seen once; the top ten hold 18%. This sequence joins TRBV27 and TRBJ2-4; D assignment may be TRBD1 or TRBD2 (6 bases each). The material was CD4+ or CD8+ T cells sorted from blood, obtained in a trial of the OX40 agonist ivuxolimab. The clonotype was recovered from an adult with an advanced solid tumor such as melanoma, head and neck, liver or kidney cancer. The CDR3 DNA reads as TGTGCCAGCAGTTTATCGGGGGGCCTAGCCAAAAACATTCAGTACTTC. Translation gives CASSLSGGLAKNIQYF.